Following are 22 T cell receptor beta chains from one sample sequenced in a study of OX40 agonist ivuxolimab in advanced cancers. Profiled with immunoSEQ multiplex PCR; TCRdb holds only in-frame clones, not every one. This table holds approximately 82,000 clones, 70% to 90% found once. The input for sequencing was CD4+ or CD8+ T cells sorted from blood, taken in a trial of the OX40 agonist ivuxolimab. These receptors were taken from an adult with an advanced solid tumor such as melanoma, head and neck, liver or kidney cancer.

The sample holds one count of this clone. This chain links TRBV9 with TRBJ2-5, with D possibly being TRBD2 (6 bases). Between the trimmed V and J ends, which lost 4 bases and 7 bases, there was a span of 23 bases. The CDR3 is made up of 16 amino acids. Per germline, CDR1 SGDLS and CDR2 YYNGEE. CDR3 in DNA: TGTGCCAGCAGCCCTTCGGGACTCGGGGGTTCAGGGACCCAGTACTTC. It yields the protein CASSPSGLGGSGTQYF.

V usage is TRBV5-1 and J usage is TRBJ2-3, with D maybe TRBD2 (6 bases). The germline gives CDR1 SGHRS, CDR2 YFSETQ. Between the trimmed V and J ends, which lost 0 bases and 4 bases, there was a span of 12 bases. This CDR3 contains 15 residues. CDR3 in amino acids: CASSLGQPGADTQYF. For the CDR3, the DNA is TGCGCCAGCAGCTTGGGACAGCCGGGGGCAGATACGCAGTATTTT.

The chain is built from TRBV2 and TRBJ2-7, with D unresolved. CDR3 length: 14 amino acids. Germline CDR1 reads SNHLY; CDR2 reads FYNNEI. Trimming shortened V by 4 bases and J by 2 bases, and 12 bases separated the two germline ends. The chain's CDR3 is CASSVRAPAYEQYF. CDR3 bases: TGTGCCAGCAGTGTTCGTGCCCCTGCCTACGAGCAGTACTTC. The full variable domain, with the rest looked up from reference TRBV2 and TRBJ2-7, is EPEVTQTPSHQVTQMGQEVILRCVPISNHLYFYWYRQILGQKVEFLVSFYNNEISEKSEIFDDQFSVERPDGSNFTLKIRSTKLEDSAMYFCASSVRAPAYEQYFGPGTRLTVT.

The CDR3 loop is CASSQIDRGYNEQFF. CDR3 sequence (DNA): TGTGCCAGCAGCCAAATAGACAGGGGATACAATGAGCAGTTCTTC. This rearrangement joins TRBV14 to TRBJ2-1; the match to TRBD1 covers 8 bases. Unmatched junction bases numbered 4, after V lost 2 bases and J lost 4 bases. Germline CDR1 and CDR2: SGHDN and FVKESK. CDR3 size: 15 residues.

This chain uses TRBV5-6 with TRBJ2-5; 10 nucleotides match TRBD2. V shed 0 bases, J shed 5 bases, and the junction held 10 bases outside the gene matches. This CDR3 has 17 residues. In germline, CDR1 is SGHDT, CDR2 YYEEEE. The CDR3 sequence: CASSLAVLLAGRETQYF. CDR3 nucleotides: TGTGCCAGCAGCTTGGCCGTCTTACTAGCGGGGCGGGAGACCCAGTACTTC.

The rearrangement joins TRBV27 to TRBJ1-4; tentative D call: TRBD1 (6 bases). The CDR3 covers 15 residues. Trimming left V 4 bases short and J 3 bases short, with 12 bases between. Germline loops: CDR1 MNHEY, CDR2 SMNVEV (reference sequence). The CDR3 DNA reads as TGTGCCAGCAGTTCCCGACAGGACTCTAATGAAAAACTGTTTTTT. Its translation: CASSSRQDSNEKLFF.

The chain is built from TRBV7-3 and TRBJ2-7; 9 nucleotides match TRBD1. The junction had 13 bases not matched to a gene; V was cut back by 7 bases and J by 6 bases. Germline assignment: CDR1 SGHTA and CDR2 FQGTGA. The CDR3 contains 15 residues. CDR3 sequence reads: CASILRGQGLGEQYF. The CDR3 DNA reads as TGTGCCAGCATCCTCCGGGGACAGGGCCTTGGCGAGCAGTACTTC.

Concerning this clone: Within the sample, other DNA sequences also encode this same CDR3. The CDR3 region is CASSPGNNQPQHF. DNA for the CDR3: TGTGCCAGCTCACCCGGGAACAATCAGCCCCAGCATTTT. The V gene is TRBV18, the J gene TRBJ1-5; D uncertain. Germline CDR1 and CDR2: KGHSH and LQKENI. The CDR3 consists of 13 residues. V gave up 3 bases and J gave up 3 bases, with 6 bases separating them.

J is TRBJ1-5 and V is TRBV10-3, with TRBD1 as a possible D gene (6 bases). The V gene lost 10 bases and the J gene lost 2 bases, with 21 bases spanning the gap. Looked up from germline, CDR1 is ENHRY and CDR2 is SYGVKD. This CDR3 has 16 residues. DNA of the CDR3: TGTGCCACCGGGATATGGGGGGCTTCGGGCAATCAGCCCCAGCATTTT. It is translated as CATGIWGASGNQPQHF.

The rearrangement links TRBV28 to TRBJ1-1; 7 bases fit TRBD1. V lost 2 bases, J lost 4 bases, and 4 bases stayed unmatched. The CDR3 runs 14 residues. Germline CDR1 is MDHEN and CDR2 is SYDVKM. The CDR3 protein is CASSLLRDSTEAFF. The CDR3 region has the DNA TGTGCCAGCAGTTTACTGCGGGACAGCACTGAAGCTTTCTTT.

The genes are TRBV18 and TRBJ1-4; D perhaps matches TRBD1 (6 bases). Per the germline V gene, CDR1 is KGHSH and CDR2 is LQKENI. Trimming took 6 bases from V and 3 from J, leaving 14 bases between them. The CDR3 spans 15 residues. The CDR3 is CASSILQGPNEKLFF. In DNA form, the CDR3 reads TGTGCCAGCTCGATCCTACAGGGACCTAATGAAAAACTGTTTTTT.

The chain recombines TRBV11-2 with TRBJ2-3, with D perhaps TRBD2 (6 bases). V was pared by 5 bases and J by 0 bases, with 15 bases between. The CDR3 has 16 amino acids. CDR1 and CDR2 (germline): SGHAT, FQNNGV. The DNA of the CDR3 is TGTGCCAGCAGCCGATCCCGTGGGACTAGCACAGATACGCAGTATTTT. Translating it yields CASSRSRGTSTDTQYF.

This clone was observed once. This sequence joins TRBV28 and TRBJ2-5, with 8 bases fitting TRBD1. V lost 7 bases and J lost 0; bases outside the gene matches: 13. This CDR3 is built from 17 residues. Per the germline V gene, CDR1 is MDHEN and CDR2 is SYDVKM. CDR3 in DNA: TGTGCCAGCAAACGACAGGGGATGACTGGGTACCAAGAGACCCAGTACTTC. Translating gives CASKRQGMTGYQETQYF.

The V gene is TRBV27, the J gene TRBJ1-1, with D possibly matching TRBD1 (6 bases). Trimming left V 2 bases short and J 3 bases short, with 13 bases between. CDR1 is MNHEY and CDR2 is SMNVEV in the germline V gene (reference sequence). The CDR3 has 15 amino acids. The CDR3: CASSLGVGGYTEAFF. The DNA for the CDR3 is TGTGCCAGCAGTTTAGGGGTAGGGGGGTACACTGAAGCTTTCTTT.

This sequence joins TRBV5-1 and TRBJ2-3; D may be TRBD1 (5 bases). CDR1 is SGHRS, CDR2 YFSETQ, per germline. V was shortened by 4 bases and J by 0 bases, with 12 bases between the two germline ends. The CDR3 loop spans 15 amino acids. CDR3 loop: CASSRRDTSTDTQYF. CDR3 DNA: TGCGCCAGCAGCCGCAGGGATACTAGCACAGATACGCAGTATTTT.

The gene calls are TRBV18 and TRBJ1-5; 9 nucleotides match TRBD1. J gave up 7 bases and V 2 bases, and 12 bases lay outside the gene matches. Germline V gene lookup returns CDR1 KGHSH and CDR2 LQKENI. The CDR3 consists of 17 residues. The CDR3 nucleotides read TGTGCCAGCTCACCAAGTCGAATGGGACAGGGTAGCCAGCCCCAGCATTTT. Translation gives CASSPSRMGQGSQPQHF.

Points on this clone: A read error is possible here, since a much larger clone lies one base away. CDR3 DNA sequence: TGCGCCAGCAGCTTACAGGGGAACTATGGCTACACCTTC. As protein: CASSLQGNYGYTF. The gene calls are TRBV5-1 and TRBJ1-2; 7 bases map to TRBD1. CDR3 length: 13 amino acids. V shed 2 bases and J 2 bases; nucleotides not matched to a gene: 0. Germline V lookup: CDR1 SGHRS, CDR2 YFSETQ.

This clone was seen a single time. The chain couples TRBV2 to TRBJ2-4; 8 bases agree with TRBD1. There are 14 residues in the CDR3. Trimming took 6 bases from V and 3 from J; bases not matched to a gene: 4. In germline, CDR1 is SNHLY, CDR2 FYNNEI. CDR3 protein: CASSTQGDKNIQYF. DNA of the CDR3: TGTGCCAGCAGCACACAGGGGGACAAAAACATTCAGTACTTC.

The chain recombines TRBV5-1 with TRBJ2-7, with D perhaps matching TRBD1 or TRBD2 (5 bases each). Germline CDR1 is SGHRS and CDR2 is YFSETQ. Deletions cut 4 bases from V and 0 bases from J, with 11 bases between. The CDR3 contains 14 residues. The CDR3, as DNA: TGCGCCAGCAGCCGGGACGGAAACTCCTACGAGCAGTACTTC. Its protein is CASSRDGNSYEQYF.

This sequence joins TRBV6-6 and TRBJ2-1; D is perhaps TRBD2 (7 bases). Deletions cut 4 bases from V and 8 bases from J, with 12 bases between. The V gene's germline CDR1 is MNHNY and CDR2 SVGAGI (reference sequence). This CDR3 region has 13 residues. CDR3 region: CASSFGGADEQFF. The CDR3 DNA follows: TGTGCCAGCAGTTTTGGGGGGGCGGATGAGCAGTTCTTC.

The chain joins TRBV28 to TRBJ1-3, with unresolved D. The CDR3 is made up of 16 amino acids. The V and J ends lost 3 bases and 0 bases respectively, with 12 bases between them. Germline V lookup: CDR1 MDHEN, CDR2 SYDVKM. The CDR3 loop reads CASSLFDTYSGNTIYF. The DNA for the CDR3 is TGTGCCAGCAGTTTGTTCGATACCTACTCTGGAAACACCATATATTTT.

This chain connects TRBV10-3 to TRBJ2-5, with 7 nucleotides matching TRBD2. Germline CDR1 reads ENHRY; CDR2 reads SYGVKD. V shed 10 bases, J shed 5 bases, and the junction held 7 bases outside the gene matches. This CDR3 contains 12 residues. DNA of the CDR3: TGTGCCAGACCCCACGGGGGGGAGACCCAGTACTTC. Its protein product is CARPHGGETQYF.